One and the same sample provided the 20 T cell receptor beta chains below, sequenced in a study of blood T cell repertoires in COVID-19. Produced via immunoSEQ multiplex PCR; TCRdb's table is partial and in-frame only. The sample yields approximately 200,000 clones, around 83% seen once. Specimen: peripheral blood. The receptors originated from a man aged 50 or older who had recovered from COVID-19.

This clone was seen a few times. The CDR3 sequence: CASQRRAASTDTQYF. In DNA, the CDR3 is TGTGCCAGCCAAAGGCGGGCAGCTAGCACAGATACGCAGTATTTT. The rearrangement uses TRBV6-5 and TRBJ2-3; weak D call: TRBD2 (5 bases). The germline V gene has CDR1 MNHEY and CDR2 SVGAGI. There are 15 residues in the CDR3. With 8 bases removed from V and 0 bases from J, the gap between germline ends came to 15 bases.

The rearrangement uses TRBV27 and TRBJ2-6; possibly TRBD2 for D (5 bases). Germline-derived CDR1 and CDR2 are MNHEY and SMNVEV (reference sequence). CDR3 length equals 15 residues. Trimming took off 5 bases at V and 1 base at J, with 9 bases between the two ends. The CDR3 is CASSLGSSGANVLTF. DNA for the CDR3: TGTGCCAGCAGTCTAGGGAGTTCTGGGGCCAACGTCCTGACTTTC.

The V and J genes are TRBV10-3 and TRBJ1-4; D remains ambiguous. The V gene lost 0 bases and the J gene lost 7 bases, with 12 bases spanning the gap. In germline, CDR1 is ENHRY, CDR2 SYGVKD. The CDR3 consists of 15 residues. The CDR3 coding sequence is TGTGCCATCAGTGAGTCAAGAGGCGCGGTTGAAAAACTGTTTTTT. Amino acids: CAISESRGAVEKLFF.

The chain has TRBV28 and TRBJ2-7; D not certain. Trimming stripped 3 bases from V and 3 bases from J, with 9 bases between. The CDR3 is made up of 13 amino acids. CDR1 is MDHEN and CDR2 is SYDVKM in the germline V gene. The CDR3 sequence: CASSFGDLYEQYF. The CDR3 region has the DNA TGTGCCAGCAGTTTTGGAGACCTCTACGAGCAGTACTTC.

The chain is built from TRBV2 and TRBJ2-7; 7 bases align to TRBD1. This CDR3 region has 14 residues. Germline values: CDR1 SNHLY, CDR2 FYNNEI. CDR3 loop: CAVPSTTGWYEQYF. CDR3 coding DNA: TGTGCAGTCCCATCGACGACAGGGTGGTACGAGCAGTACTTC.

J is TRBJ2-7 and V is TRBV28, with a weak D call TRBD1 (7 bases). CDR1 is MDHEN, CDR2 SYDVKM, per germline. CDR3 size: 13 residues. The V gene lost 8 bases and the J gene lost 6 bases, with 17 bases spanning the gap. The CDR3 sequence: CASYPTGRGEQYF. CDR3 bases: TGTGCCAGCTACCCGACAGGGCGGGGCGAGCAGTACTTC.

This chain connects TRBV7-8 to TRBJ2-7; TRBD1 is a possible D gene (6 bases). CDR1 is SGHVS and CDR2 is FQNEAQ in the germline V gene. Trimming pared 7 bases from V and 7 bases from J, leaving 20 bases between. The length of the CDR3 is 14 residues. CDR3 nucleotide sequence: TGTGCCAGCACCTCCCTCGCCGACAGGATTGAGCAGTACTTC. Translation gives CASTSLADRIEQYF.

The chain joins TRBV10-1 to TRBJ2-6; D perhaps matches TRBD2 (5 bases). Trimming left V 6 bases short and J 0 bases short, with 9 bases between. Germline lookup yields CDR1 WNHNN and CDR2 SYGVQD (reference sequence). The CDR3 length is 15 residues. The DNA of the CDR3 is TGCGCCAGCAGCCCCGGAGGCTCTGGGGCCAACGTCCTGACTTTC. It translates to CASSPGGSGANVLTF.

The chain has TRBV28 and TRBJ1-2; D unresolved. Trimming took off 2 bases at V and 1 base at J, with 11 bases between the two ends. The CDR3 length is 15 residues. Germline assignment: CDR1 MDHEN and CDR2 SYDVKM. CDR3 DNA: TGTGCCAGCAGTTTAGCGGCCAGATATAACTATGGCTACACCTTC. Residues: CASSLAARYNYGYTF.

V and J are TRBV6-6 and TRBJ2-7, with unresolved D. The CDR3 covers 13 residues. Trimming took 2 bases from V and 7 from J, leaving 12 bases between them. CDR1 is MNHNY and CDR2 is SVGAGI in the germline V gene (reference sequence). The CDR3 DNA is TGTGCCAGCAGTTACAGTTGGTTTAGTGAGCAGTACTTC. Translated: CASSYSWFSEQYF.

V is TRBV11-2 and J is TRBJ1-2; 7 bases line up with TRBD1. V lost 5 bases and J lost 7; bases outside the gene matches: 4. Germline values: CDR1 SGHAT, CDR2 FQNNGV. The length of the CDR3 is 12 residues. CDR3 sequence reads: CASSRQGAGYTF. In DNA form, the CDR3 reads TGTGCCAGCAGCCGACAGGGAGCTGGCTACACCTTC.

The CDR3 DNA sequence: TGTGCCAGCAGCTTGGGACCATCCGCGGATCGGCAGTACTTC. Translated: CASSLGPSADRQYF. The chain has TRBV5-6 and TRBJ2-7; D uncertain. This CDR3 has 14 residues. V lost 0 bases and J lost 9, with 16 bases in between. Looked up from germline, CDR1 is SGHDT and CDR2 is YYEEEE.

This chain links TRBV12-3 or TRBV12-4 with TRBJ2-7; no clear D gene. The CDR3 contains 13 residues. V gave up 3 bases and J gave up 4 bases, with 10 bases separating them. The chain's CDR3 is CASSFPPLYEQYF. The CDR3 DNA follows: TGTGCCAGCAGTTTCCCCCCCCTGTACGAGCAGTACTTC.

This clone was observed a few times. The chain combines TRBV7-2 with TRBJ1-5; D may be TRBD1 (5 bases). The V gene lost 0 bases and the J gene lost 7 bases, with 13 bases spanning the gap. CDR3 length: 15 residues. Germline V gives CDR1 SGHTA, CDR2 FQGNSA. The CDR3 DNA reads as TGTGCCAGCAGCTTAGCTAGTCAGGGAAAACAGCCCCAGCATTTT. Encoded protein: CASSLASQGKQPQHF.

V is TRBV11-1 and J is TRBJ2-7; 7 bases align to TRBD1. The CDR3 runs 14 residues. V lost 5 bases, J lost 0 bases, and 4 bases stayed unmatched. CDR1 and CDR2 (germline): SGHAT, FQDESV (reference sequence). The DNA of the CDR3 is TGTGCCAGCAGCCAAGACAGGGCCTCCTACGAGCAGTACTTC. This sequence encodes CASSQDRASYEQYF. The complete variable domain, with remaining parts taken from reference TRBV11-1 and TRBJ2-7, reads EAEVAQSPRYKITEKSQAVAFWCDPISGHATLYWYRQILGQGPELLVQFQDESVVDDSQLPKDRFSAERLKGVDSTLKIQPAELGDSAMYLCASSQDRASYEQYFGPGTRLTVT.

This clone is a singleton in its sample. The rearrangement links TRBV10-3 to TRBJ2-3; 7 bases line up with TRBD2. The CDR3 has 14 amino acids. Germline values: CDR1 ENHRY, CDR2 SYGVKD. The trim removed 3 bases at V and 5 bases at J, leaving 5 bases unmatched. The CDR3 nucleotides are TGTGCCATCAGTGATGGGAGGGCCCAAGATACGCAGTATTTT. This encodes CAISDGRAQDTQYF.

V and J are TRBV19 and TRBJ2-7; 9 bases agree with TRBD1. The J segment lost 2 bases and the V segment lost 5 bases, leaving 7 bases of the junction unmatched. The germline CDR1 and CDR2 sequences are LNHDA and SQIVND (reference sequence). This CDR3 contains 15 residues. CDR3 sequence reads: CASSEHRGLTYEQYF. The CDR3 nucleotides are TGTGCCAGTAGTGAACACAGGGGGCTAACCTACGAGCAGTACTTC.

The DNA for the CDR3 is TGTGCCAGCTCACCAACAGGGGGCGCAAGCAACACTGAAGCTTTCTTT. Encoded protein: CASSPTGGASNTEAFF. The chain couples TRBV18 to TRBJ1-1; TRBD1 matches at 9 bases. CDR1 KGHSH and CDR2 LQKENI come from the germline V gene. The CDR3 is 16 residues long. The V and J ends lost 2 bases and 2 bases, in that order; junction bases with no gene match: 6.

This chain links TRBV28 with TRBJ2-7; 8 nucleotides agree with TRBD2. Unmatched junction bases numbered 14, after V lost 6 bases and J lost 7 bases. There are 15 residues in the CDR3. Germline V gives CDR1 MDHEN, CDR2 SYDVKM. The CDR3 region has the DNA TGTGCCAGCAGCCTGCAGGTAGCGGGACCTCGGGAGCAGTACTTC. Encoded protein: CASSLQVAGPREQYF.

This clone was picked up a small number of times. This chain links TRBV18 with TRBJ1-5, with 8 bases identical to TRBD1. This CDR3 has 18 residues. J gave up 3 bases and V 3 bases, and 13 bases lay outside the gene matches. Germline CDR1 KGHSH, CDR2 LQKENI. In DNA form, the CDR3 reads TGTGCCAGCTCACCTGTTTTAACGACAGGGGCCAACAATCAGCCCCAGCATTTT. It yields the protein CASSPVLTTGANNQPQHF.